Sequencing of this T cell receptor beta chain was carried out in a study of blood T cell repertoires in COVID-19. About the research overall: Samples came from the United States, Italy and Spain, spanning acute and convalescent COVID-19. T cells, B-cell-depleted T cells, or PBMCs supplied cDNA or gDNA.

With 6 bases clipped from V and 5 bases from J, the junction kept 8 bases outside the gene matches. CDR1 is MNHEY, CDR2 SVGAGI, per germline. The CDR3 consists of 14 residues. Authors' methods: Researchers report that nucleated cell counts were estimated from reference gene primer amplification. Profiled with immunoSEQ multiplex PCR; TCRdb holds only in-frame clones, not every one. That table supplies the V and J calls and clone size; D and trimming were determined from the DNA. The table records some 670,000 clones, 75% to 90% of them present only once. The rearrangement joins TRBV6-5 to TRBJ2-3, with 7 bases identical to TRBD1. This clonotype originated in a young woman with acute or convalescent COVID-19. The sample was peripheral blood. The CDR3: CASSPTGRIDTQYF. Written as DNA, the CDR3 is TGTGCCAGCAGCCCGACAGGGAGAATAGATACGCAGTATTTT.